Following are 8 T cell receptor beta chains from one sample sequenced in a study of blood T cell repertoires in COVID-19. Sequencing was performed with immunoSEQ multiplex PCR; in TCRdb, only in-frame clones are kept and a portion is missing. The sample holds under 250,000 clones; around 90% are singletons and the top ten take 10% to 12%. The sequencing input was PBMCs or T cells enriched from blood (not recorded which). The receptors shown here come from a man aged 30-40 years who had recovered from COVID-19.

This chain joins TRBV6-5 and TRBJ2-7, with TRBD2 matching over 8 bases. The CDR3 has 14 amino acids. CDR1 and CDR2 (germline): MNHEY, SVGAGI. After removal of 7 bases from V and 2 bases from J, the junction contained 7 bases not matched to a gene. As DNA, the CDR3 is TGTGCCAGCAAGGGCGCGGGGGGCACCTACGAGCAGTACTTC. Protein sequence: CASKGAGGTYEQYF.

The J gene is TRBJ1-5, the V gene TRBV7-8, with D possibly being TRBD1 (5 bases). With 4 bases removed from V and 7 bases from J, the gap between germline ends came to 14 bases. Germline lookup yields CDR1 SGHVS and CDR2 FQNEAQ. The CDR3 contains 14 residues. The CDR3, as DNA: TGTGCCAGCAGCTCGGGGGAAACTCGGCAGCCCCAGCATTTT. It codes for CASSSGETRQPQHF.

V and J are TRBV19 and TRBJ2-2, with 8 positions matching TRBD2. V was pared by 4 bases and J by 2 bases, with 12 bases of the junction left unmatched. The germline gives CDR1 LNHDA, CDR2 SQIVND (reference sequence). This CDR3 is built from 18 residues. The CDR3 DNA follows: TGTGCCAGTAGTAGGGGCCAGCGCGGGAGGACCAACACCGGGGAGCTGTTTTTT. Translated, it gives CASSRGQRGRTNTGELFF. Looking up the rest from reference TRBV19 and TRBJ2-2 gives the full variable domain: DGGITQSPKYLFRKEGQNVTLSCEQNLNHDAMYWYRQDPGQGLRLIYYSQIVNDFQKGDIAEGYSVSREKKESFPLTVTSAQKNPTAFYLCASSRGQRGRTNTGELFFGEGSRLTVL.

CDR3 sequence reads: CASSRDIIYEQYF. CDR3 nucleotide sequence: TGTGCCAGCAGTCGGGACATCATCTACGAGCAGTACTTC. The chain has TRBV6-5 and TRBJ2-7; possibly TRBD1 for D (6 bases). Trimming took 5 bases from V and 3 from J, leaving 11 bases between them. The germline CDR1 and CDR2 sequences are MNHEY and SVGAGI. The CDR3 runs 13 residues.

About this clone: The sample carries other DNA sequences with the same CDR3. This sequence joins TRBV12-3 or TRBV12-4 and TRBJ1-5; no firm D call. The V and J ends lost 3 bases and 4 bases respectively, with 4 bases between them. The CDR3 spans 12 residues. The CDR3 DNA reads TGTGCCAGCAGTTTCCGGAATCAGCCCCAGCATTTT. Translation gives CASSFRNQPQHF.

This clone appeared a single time. This sequence joins TRBV9 and TRBJ1-2; D might be TRBD1 (5 bases). Germline assignment: CDR1 SGDLS and CDR2 YYNGEE. This CDR3 is built from 15 residues. The V gene lost 0 bases and the J gene lost 4 bases, with 13 bases spanning the gap. CDR3 sequence reads: CASSVGRGSSYGYTF. The CDR3 coding sequence is TGTGCCAGCAGCGTAGGCCGGGGGTCGAGCTATGGCTACACCTTC.

The J gene is TRBJ1-6, the V gene TRBV3-1 (or the pseudogene TRBV3-2); no firm D call. The CDR3 extends over 16 amino acids. CDR1 is LGHDT, CDR2 YNNKEL, per germline (reference sequence). The V end lost 1 base, the J end lost 7 bases, and 14 bases lay between the germline ends. CDR3: CASSQVVGRKNSPLHF. CDR3 DNA: TGTGCCAGCAGCCAAGTAGTGGGCAGGAAGAATTCACCCCTCCACTTT.

The chain couples TRBV10-3 to TRBJ1-1; a weak D match, TRBD1 (5 bases). CDR1 and CDR2 (germline): ENHRY, SYGVKD. V was clipped by 10 bases and J by 4 bases, with 16 bases between them. The CDR3 runs 13 residues. DNA of the CDR3: TGTGCCACCCAGAACGTCGGGGGCACTGAAGCTTTCTTT. Amino acids: CATQNVGGTEAFF.